This T cell receptor (beta chain) was observed in a study of cytomegalovirus exposure and HLA in healthy donors. PCR employed 60 Vbeta and 13 Jbeta primers. Libraries were prepared by immunoSEQ multiplex PCR; TCRdb keeps only in-frame clonotypes and omits some of them. The sample totals 85,000 to 90,000 clones. Notes on this clone: Its specificity is unknown.

With 3 bases removed from V and 4 bases from J, the gap between germline ends came to 12 bases. The CDR3 consists of 14 residues. Germline V gives CDR1 SEHNR, CDR2 FQNEAQ (reference sequence). Findings and caveats of the study: As was reported, the classifier diagnosed cytomegalovirus status with high specificity and sensitivity. In a later analysis, donors in an Asian-associated ancestry cluster reportedly had fewer N-insertions in productive TCRs than the cohort mean. TCR beta V- and J-gene trimming was later associated with a missense DCLRE1C variant.

The specimen was PBMCs. The source is a man over 45 in good health and CMV-seropositive. The rearrangement uses TRBV7-9 and TRBJ1-1; D is possibly TRBD1 (5 bases). In nucleotides, the CDR3 is TGTGCCAGCAGCTTGATCTCAGGGTTCACTGAAGCTTTCTTT. It translates to CASSLISGFTEAFF.